The 19 T cell receptor beta chains reported below all come from one sample, sequenced in a study of blood T cell repertoires in COVID-19 (dated by TCRdb to about 2020). Library prep was done by the immunoSEQ multiplex PCR assay. Held by TCRdb, this immuneACCESS table contains in-frame sequences only and omits some clones. Under half of the omission traces to an unresolved V gene where checked; the cause of the rest is unknown. This sample gives about 200,000 clones in total; roughly 86% of them show up just once. The leading ten clones occupy 5% to 7% of the sample. Specimen: PBMCs or T cells enriched from blood (not recorded which). The source is a man aged 35-49 years with acute COVID-19.

V usage is TRBV4-2 and J usage is TRBJ2-7; 8 bases agree with TRBD2. The ends lost 4 bases at V and 0 bases at J; junction bases unmatched: 5. Germline CDR1 and CDR2: LGHNA and YNFKEQ. There are 15 residues in the CDR3. CDR3 region: CASSLRAGASYEQYF. CDR3 DNA sequence: TGTGCCAGCAGCCTCCGAGCGGGGGCCTCCTACGAGCAGTACTTC.

The chain uses TRBV11-2 and TRBJ2-7; 9 bases map to TRBD2. This CDR3 region has 14 residues. Germline CDR1 SGHAT, CDR2 FQNNGV. V shed 5 bases, J shed 4 bases, and the junction held 6 bases outside the gene matches. The CDR3 spells CASSHSGRLYEQYF. DNA of the CDR3: TGTGCCAGCAGCCACAGCGGGAGGTTGTACGAGCAGTACTTC.

The chain is built from TRBV6-5 and TRBJ1-2; D might be TRBD1 (5 bases). The ends were cut back, 0 bases at V and 0 bases at J, with 8 bases in the middle. The CDR3 is made up of 15 amino acids. CDR1 is MNHEY and CDR2 is SVGAGI in the germline V gene. CDR3 sequence: CASSYSPRANYGYTF. CDR3 DNA sequence: TGTGCCAGCAGTTACTCTCCCAGGGCTAACTATGGCTACACCTTC.

In regard to this clone: This specimen includes other DNA sequences encoding the same CDR3. V is TRBV5-1 and J is TRBJ2-3; no clear D gene. The CDR3 loop spans 12 amino acids. Germline CDR1 SGHRS, CDR2 YFSETQ. The ends were cut back, 1 base at V and 6 bases at J, with 6 bases in the middle. The DNA of the CDR3 is TGCGCCAGCAGCTTGTCGCGGGATACGCAGTATTTT. It encodes CASSLSRDTQYF.

The rearrangement uses TRBV6-5 and TRBJ2-1, with D perhaps matching TRBD1 (6 bases). Per the germline V gene, CDR1 is MNHEY and CDR2 is SVGAGI. V shed 2 bases and J shed 8 bases, with 10 bases lying between them. The CDR3 is 13 residues long. CDR3 loop: CASSYTGSDEQFF. As DNA, the CDR3 is TGTGCCAGCAGTTACACAGGGTCCGATGAGCAGTTCTTC.

This clone appeared once. The rearrangement uses TRBV20-1 and TRBJ2-7, with TRBD2 matching over 7 bases. The V gene's germline CDR1 is DFQATT and CDR2 SNEGSKA (reference sequence). V shed 2 bases, J shed 12 bases, and the junction held 7 bases outside the gene matches. The CDR3 is made up of 11 amino acids. CDR3 bases: TGCAGTGCTAGATCCCCGGGACTACCGTACTTC. This translates into CSARSPGLPYF.

This clone was recorded once. The chain carries TRBV6-6 and TRBJ2-1, with 7 bases that match TRBD2. From germline, CDR1 is MNHNY and CDR2 SVGAGI (reference sequence). V shed 2 bases, J shed 3 bases, and the junction held 4 bases outside the gene matches. This CDR3 is built from 15 residues. As DNA, the CDR3 is TGTGCCAGCAGTTACAGGGACTACCGCTACAATGAGCAGTTCTTC. As protein: CASSYRDYRYNEQFF.

Here the CDR3 reads CATSDPGTSGWNTGELFF. The CDR3, as DNA: TGTGCCACCAGTGATCCCGGGACTAGCGGGTGGAACACCGGGGAGCTGTTTTTT. The chain links TRBV24-1 to TRBJ2-2; 12 bases fit TRBD2. V trimming: 3 bases; J trimming: 1 base; junction bases outside the gene matches: 5. CDR3 length equals 18 residues. The germline gives CDR1 KGHDR, CDR2 SFDVKD.

This clone has just a few counts. This sequence joins TRBV15 and TRBJ2-2; a possible D gene is TRBD2 (6 bases). This CDR3 has 16 amino acids. The V gene's germline CDR1 is LNHNV and CDR2 YYDKDF (reference sequence). V was pared by 0 bases and J by 3 bases, with 11 bases between. The CDR3 nucleotides read TGTGCCACCAGCAGAGAAGTAGCGGTACACACCGGGGAGCTGTTTTTT. Translated, it gives CATSREVAVHTGELFF.

V gene TRBV7-3 combines with J gene TRBJ2-7; perhaps TRBD2 as D (5 bases). In germline, CDR1 is SGHTA, CDR2 FQGTGA. The CDR3 is made up of 15 amino acids. The germline V and J ends were trimmed by 5 bases and 6 bases, with 20 bases remaining between them. Here the CDR3 DNA reads TGTGCCAGCAGCCCGCCCCCCGGGGTCCAGGTCGAGCAGTACTTC. Translating gives CASSPPPGVQVEQYF.

The chain uses TRBV30 and TRBJ2-5; tentative D call: TRBD2 (6 bases). Germline values: CDR1 GTSNPN, CDR2 SVGIG (reference sequence). V lost 2 bases and J 2 bases, leaving 9 bases between the germline ends. The CDR3 runs 13 residues. Here the CDR3 DNA reads TGTGCCTGGAGTCCGGCGGGGCAAGAGACCCAGTACTTC. It codes for CAWSPAGQETQYF.

This clone was detected once. This rearrangement joins TRBV14 to TRBJ2-3; maybe TRBD2 (6 bases). V lost 4 bases and J lost 2, with 19 bases in between. CDR3 length equals 17 residues. From germline, CDR1 is SGHDN and CDR2 FVKESK. CDR3 sequence reads: CASSPLGRGVDTDTQYF. The CDR3 DNA reads as TGTGCCAGCAGCCCCCTTGGGCGCGGGGTGGACACAGATACGCAGTATTTT.

V and J are TRBV12-3 or TRBV12-4 and TRBJ2-1, with unresolved D. V lost 2 bases to trimming and J lost 8 bases, with 7 bases between them. The CDR3 spans 12 residues. CDR3 in amino acids: CASSLRSYEQFF. CDR3 nucleotides: TGTGCCAGCAGTTTAAGAAGCTATGAGCAGTTCTTC.

V gene TRBV10-3 combines with J gene TRBJ2-3; 11 nucleotides line up with TRBD2. The CDR3 is 15 residues long. V dropped 11 bases and J dropped 1; count of bases not matched to a gene: 8. Germline CDR1 and CDR2: ENHRY and SYGVKD. CDR3 amino acids: CAVTSGGGGTDTQYF. The CDR3 nucleotides read TGTGCCGTTACTAGCGGGGGCGGGGGCACAGATACGCAGTATTTT.

This clone was picked up one time. V and J are TRBV6-4 and TRBJ1-6, with 7 nucleotides matching TRBD1. Germline V gene lookup returns CDR1 MRHNA and CDR2 SNTAGT. CDR3 length: 13 amino acids. V lost 7 bases, J lost 8 bases, and 5 bases stayed unmatched. The CDR3 region has the DNA TGTGCCAGCAAGCAGGGGGAGTATTCACCCCTCCACTTT. As protein: CASKQGEYSPLHF.

V usage is TRBV9 and J usage is TRBJ2-2; TRBD2 might be the D (5 bases). The CDR3 extends over 16 amino acids. CDR1 is SGDLS, CDR2 YYNGEE, per germline. V lost 1 base and J lost 4, with 14 bases in between. In DNA form, the CDR3 reads TGTGCCAGCAGCGTACACCCCAGCGGATCCACCGGGGAGCTGTTTTTT. Translation gives CASSVHPSGSTGELFF.

The chain couples TRBV4-1 to TRBJ1-5; D unclear. Germline loops: CDR1 MGHRA, CDR2 YSYEKL. The CDR3 has 15 amino acids. V shed 0 bases and J shed 4 bases, with 10 bases lying between them. As DNA, the CDR3 is TGCGCCAGCAGCCAAGATGGACGAGGGAATCAGCCCCAGCATTTT. Protein sequence: CASSQDGRGNQPQHF.

This clone was counted only a few times. V gene TRBV7-2 combines with J gene TRBJ2-3; a weak D match, TRBD2 (5 bases). The germline gives CDR1 SGHTA, CDR2 FQGNSA. The CDR3 sequence is 14 residues long. V lost 3 bases to trimming and J lost 5 bases, with 12 bases between them. CDR3 sequence: CASSFRVEGDTQYF. The CDR3 DNA sequence: TGTGCCAGCAGCTTTAGGGTTGAGGGAGATACGCAGTATTTT.

The V gene is TRBV2, the J gene TRBJ1-1, with D possibly matching TRBD1 (6 bases). The CDR3 totals 14 residues. Germline V CDR1 and CDR2: SNHLY, FYNNEI. The germline V and J ends were trimmed by 4 bases and 5 bases, with 14 bases remaining between them. In DNA, the CDR3 is TGTGCCAGCAGTGGGGGGACAATGAGGACTGAAGCTTTCTTT. It specifies CASSGGTMRTEAFF.